The 32 T cell receptor beta chains below all came from one sample that was sequenced in a study of blood T cell repertoires in COVID-19. Assay used: immunoSEQ multiplex PCR; TCRdb lists only in-frame clones, some missing. The repertoire holds around 140,000 clones, 85% to 90% seen once, with about 2.9% in the top ten. Material: peripheral blood. Receptors originate from a man aged 60 to 75 with active or convalescent COVID-19.

This rearrangement joins TRBV6-1 to TRBJ2-7, with D unclear. Trimming removed 0 bases at V and 4 bases at J, with 4 bases between. This CDR3 spans 12 amino acids. Germline V CDR1 and CDR2: MNHNS, SASEGT. CDR3 in DNA: TGTGCCAGCAGTGAAGCCCAATACGAGCAGTACTTC. It encodes CASSEAQYEQYF.

The chain has TRBV23-1 and TRBJ2-7, with 15 bases identical to TRBD2. TRBV23-1 belongs to the ORF category, with a function that is uncertain. V was clipped by 6 bases and J by 6 bases; unmatched bases: 6. This CDR3 is 15 amino acids long. CDR3 nucleotide sequence: TGCGCCAGCAGGGGGACTAGCGGGAGGTTAGGCGAGCAGTACTTC. It encodes CASRGTSGRLGEQYF.

The chain joins TRBV28 to TRBJ2-3; the D gene is possibly TRBD1 (5 bases). The V and J ends lost 3 bases and 3 bases respectively, with 10 bases between them. The CDR3 is 14 residues long. CDR1 is MDHEN and CDR2 is SYDVKM in the germline V gene. In nucleotides, the CDR3 is TGTGCCAGCAGTTTTACCAGGGTAACAGATACGCAGTATTTT. This sequence encodes CASSFTRVTDTQYF.

The chain carries TRBV18 and TRBJ2-5; 7 bases match TRBD2. CDR3 length equals 13 residues. With V trimmed by 3 bases and J by 4 bases, 2 bases remained unmatched. The germline V gene has CDR1 KGHSH and CDR2 LQKENI. CDR3 sequence (DNA): TGTGCCAGCTCACCGGGGGAGGGAGAGACCCAGTACTTC. Encoded protein: CASSPGEGETQYF.

The J gene is TRBJ1-2, the V gene TRBV10-3; TRBD1 is a possible D gene (6 bases). The V end lost 5 bases, the J end lost 3 bases, and 10 bases lay between the germline ends. The CDR3 extends over 13 amino acids. Germline V gives CDR1 ENHRY, CDR2 SYGVKD. This CDR3 reads CAISLQGDYGYTF. The CDR3 DNA sequence: TGTGCCATCAGTTTACAGGGAGACTATGGCTACACCTTC.

The CDR3 protein is CASSPGQGGSPLHF. The CDR3 DNA reads as TGTGCCAGCAGCCCAGGACAGGGGGGTTCACCCCTCCACTTT. This chain connects TRBV6-5 to TRBJ1-6, with TRBD1 matching over 10 bases. V dropped 6 bases and J dropped 9; count of bases not matched to a gene: 5. The germline V gene encodes CDR1 MNHEY and CDR2 SVGAGI. There are 14 residues in the CDR3.

The chain carries TRBV27 and TRBJ2-3, with TRBD2 identical over 10 bases. V lost 1 base, J lost 0 bases, and 7 bases stayed unmatched. The CDR3 contains 18 residues. The germline CDR1 and CDR2 sequences are MNHEY and SMNVEV (reference sequence). DNA of the CDR3: TGTGCCAGCAGTTTATGGGAACTAGCGGGGAATAGCACAGATACGCAGTATTTT. Its protein is CASSLWELAGNSTDTQYF.

The chain couples TRBV2 to TRBJ2-3, with 14 bases fitting TRBD2. V was clipped by 6 bases and J by 5 bases; unmatched bases: 4. The CDR3 is 15 residues long. From germline, CDR1 is SNHLY and CDR2 FYNNEI. Here the CDR3 reads CASSLGLAGEDTQYF. CDR3 DNA: TGTGCCAGCAGCTTGGGACTAGCGGGAGAAGATACGCAGTATTTT. The variable domain in full, with the rest retrieved from reference TRBV2 and TRBJ2-3, is EPEVTQTPSHQVTQMGQEVILRCVPISNHLYFYWYRQILGQKVEFLVSFYNNEISEKSEIFDDQFSVERPDGSNFTLKIRSTKLEDSAMYFCASSLGLAGEDTQYFGPGTRLTVL.

The CDR3 loop is CASSSSTDTQYF. CDR3 DNA sequence: TGTGCCAGCAGTTCTAGCACAGATACGCAGTATTTT. This chain links TRBV12-3 or TRBV12-4 with TRBJ2-3; D is unclear. Trimming removed 4 bases at V and 0 bases at J, with 2 bases between. The CDR3 is 12 amino acids.

CDR3 nucleotides: TGTGCCAGCAGCTTAGACTTCGGGGAATCTGAGACCCAGTACTTC. It codes for CASSLDFGESETQYF. This chain uses TRBV7-2 with TRBJ2-5; weak D call: TRBD2 (5 bases). The germline V gene has CDR1 SGHTA and CDR2 FQGNSA. CDR3 length: 15 residues. Trimming pared 1 base from V and 5 bases from J, leaving 14 bases between.

This chain connects TRBV5-1 to TRBJ2-1; 7 nucleotides match TRBD2. There are 15 residues in the CDR3. V lost 2 bases to trimming and J lost 5 bases; unmatched junction nucleotides: 7. Germline assignment: CDR1 SGHRS and CDR2 YFSETQ. The CDR3 nucleotides are TGCGCCAGCAGCTTCTCCTCGGGGGGAAACAATGAGCAGTTCTTC. It yields the protein CASSFSSGGNNEQFF.

The J gene is TRBJ1-2, the V gene TRBV6-5; D is ambiguous. The CDR3 has 12 amino acids. Germline-derived CDR1 and CDR2 are MNHEY and SVGAGI. Trimming left V 8 bases short and J 0 bases short, with 7 bases between. CDR3 residues: CASSTANYGYTF. The CDR3 DNA sequence: TGTGCCAGCTCTACAGCTAACTATGGCTACACCTTC.

The chain recombines TRBV19 with TRBJ1-2, with 8 bases fitting TRBD1. Germline V gene sequence: CDR1 LNHDA, CDR2 SQIVND (reference sequence). There are 14 residues in the CDR3. The V and J ends lost 3 bases and 4 bases, in that order; junction bases with no gene match: 4. Here the CDR3 DNA reads TGTGCCAGTAGTATGTCAGGGGGCACCTATGGCTACACCTTC. Translated: CASSMSGGTYGYTF.

V gene TRBV5-1 combines with J gene TRBJ2-7; 7 nucleotides align to TRBD1. The V and J ends lost 5 bases and 3 bases, in that order; junction bases with no gene match: 11. Germline CDR1 SGHRS, CDR2 YFSETQ. The CDR3 extends over 15 amino acids. CDR3 protein: CASSSDRIGNYEQYF. The CDR3, as DNA: TGCGCCAGCAGTTCGGACAGGATAGGTAACTACGAGCAGTACTTC.

This chain uses TRBV2 with TRBJ1-2; TRBD1 matches 9 bases. Unmatched junction bases numbered 6, after V lost 7 bases and J lost 3 bases. CDR3 length equals 14 residues. Germline values: CDR1 SNHLY, CDR2 FYNNEI. The CDR3 loop is CASIRDRDDYGYTF. CDR3 DNA sequence: TGTGCCAGCATCCGGGACAGGGATGACTATGGCTACACCTTC.

This clone was seen only once. The V gene is TRBV6-2 or TRBV6-3, the J gene TRBJ2-7; 10 positions agree with TRBD2. The CDR3 consists of 15 residues. Trimming at V came to 2 bases and at J to 3 bases, leaving 4 bases not matched to a gene. In germline, CDR1 is MNHEY, CDR2 SVGEGT. DNA for the CDR3: TGTGCCAGCAGTTACAGGGGGACTAGCGACTACGAGCAGTACTTC. It codes for CASSYRGTSDYEQYF.

This clone was seen a handful of times. The CDR3 sequence is CASSLEGSLLYNEQFF. In DNA form, the CDR3 reads TGTGCCAGCAGTCTAGAGGGCAGCCTCCTCTACAATGAGCAGTTCTTC. The gene calls are TRBV11-1 and TRBJ2-1, with D possibly matching TRBD2 (5 bases). The CDR3 sequence is 16 residues long. The germline V and J ends were trimmed by 6 bases and 3 bases, with 18 bases remaining between them. Germline CDR1 and CDR2: SGHAT and FQDESV (reference sequence). Based on the CDR3 plus reference TRBV11-1 and TRBJ2-1, the full variable domain is EAEVAQSPRYKITEKSQAVAFWCDPISGHATLYWYRQILGQGPELLVQFQDESVVDDSQLPKDRFSAERLKGVDSTLKIQPAELGDSAMYLCASSLEGSLLYNEQFFGPGTRLTVL.

This clone was counted between two and nine times. The J gene is TRBJ1-2, the V gene TRBV4-2, with D tentatively TRBD1 (5 bases). V lost 0 bases to trimming and J lost 2 bases, with 16 bases between them. Germline CDR1 LGHNA, CDR2 YNFKEQ. This CDR3 contains 17 residues. The CDR3 DNA follows: TGTGCCAGCAGCCAAGATCGACGGGGGACCCTGAACTATGGCTACACCTTC. The encoded protein is CASSQDRRGTLNYGYTF.

This sequence joins TRBV5-6 and TRBJ1-4; the match to TRBD1 covers 9 bases. Germline lookup yields CDR1 SGHDT and CDR2 YYEEEE. CDR3 size: 16 residues. The ends lost 0 bases at V and 8 bases at J; junction bases unmatched: 8. The CDR3 loop is CASSLAPDRGGEKLFF. CDR3 DNA: TGTGCCAGCAGCTTGGCTCCGGACAGGGGAGGGGAAAAACTGTTTTTT.

In this sample, this clone turned up a few times. The CDR3 DNA is TGTGCCAGCAGTTACCAGGGGGCGTCGAAAGAGACCCAGTACTTC. Its protein is CASSYQGASKETQYF. The V gene is TRBV6-6, the J gene TRBJ2-5; TRBD1 matches at 8 bases. Germline V gene data show CDR1 as MNHNY and CDR2 as SVGAGI (reference sequence). V trimming: 2 bases; J trimming: 3 bases; junction bases outside the gene matches: 5. The CDR3 extends over 15 amino acids.

This clone was seen only once. The V call is TRBV24-1, the J call TRBJ2-1; 10 nucleotides agree with TRBD1. J gave up 7 bases and V 4 bases, and 9 bases lay outside the gene matches. The CDR3 has 16 residues. Germline CDR1 KGHDR, CDR2 SFDVKD. CDR3 protein: CATSDPTGGAANEQFF. The CDR3 nucleotides read TGTGCCACCAGTGACCCGACAGGGGGCGCGGCGAATGAGCAGTTCTTC.

Remarks on this clone: Other DNA sequences of this sample code for an identical CDR3. The V and J genes are TRBV28 and TRBJ1-1; 9 bases align to TRBD1. Germline-derived CDR1 and CDR2 are MDHEN and SYDVKM. Trimming cost V 3 bases and J 4 bases; bases outside gene matches: 9. This CDR3 has 16 amino acids. The CDR3 bases are TGTGCCAGCAGTTTCGCGCCGGGACAGGGTACCACTGAAGCTTTCTTT. Its protein is CASSFAPGQGTTEAFF.

This chain uses TRBV4-1 with TRBJ1-4, with 7 bases lining up with TRBD1. With 4 bases clipped from V and 8 bases from J, the junction kept 13 bases outside the gene matches. The CDR3 is 16 residues long. Germline V gene data show CDR1 as MGHRA and CDR2 as YSYEKL. CDR3 in DNA: TGCGCCAGCAGCCCCAGCACCGGGACAGTGAAGGAAAAACTGTTTTTT. It encodes CASSPSTGTVKEKLFF.

The chain recombines TRBV7-3 with TRBJ2-1; no clear D. The V end lost 3 bases, the J end lost 7 bases, and 4 bases lay between the germline ends. From germline, CDR1 is SGHTA and CDR2 FQGTGA. The CDR3 is made up of 11 amino acids. The CDR3 here is CASSFSNEQFF. DNA of the CDR3: TGTGCCAGCAGCTTTAGTAATGAGCAGTTCTTC. The whole variable domain, remainder taken from reference TRBV7-3 and TRBJ2-1, is GAGVSQTPSNKVTEKGKYVELRCDPISGHTALYWYRQSLGQGPEFLIYFQGTGAADDSGLPNDRFFAVRPEGSVSTLKIQRTERGDSAVYLCASSFSNEQFFGPGTRLTVL.

J is TRBJ1-1 and V is TRBV6-5; D remains ambiguous. CDR1 MNHEY and CDR2 SVGAGI come from the germline V gene. This CDR3 is built from 14 residues. The germline V and J ends were trimmed by 5 bases and 4 bases, with 14 bases remaining between them. As DNA, the CDR3 is TGTGCCAGCAGTAGATCTCAGTGGAGCACTGAAGCTTTCTTT. It specifies CASSRSQWSTEAFF.

CDR3 DNA sequence: TGTGCCAGCAGCCGGCCTAGCGGAACCTACGAGCAGTACTTC. It yields the protein CASSRPSGTYEQYF. The genes are TRBV5-4 and TRBJ2-7; 7 nucleotides match TRBD2. The CDR3 extends over 14 amino acids. V trimming: 4 bases; J trimming: 2 bases; junction bases outside the gene matches: 6. Germline CDR1 is SGHNT and CDR2 is YYREEE (reference sequence).

The rearrangement uses TRBV7-2 and TRBJ2-2; D not resolved. V was clipped by 3 bases and J by 6 bases, with 5 bases between them. Germline CDR1 reads SGHTA; CDR2 reads FQGNSA. The CDR3 consists of 12 residues. In nucleotides, the CDR3 is TGTGCCAGCAGCTTCGTGTCCGGGGAGCTGTTTTTT. Residues: CASSFVSGELFF.

The chain recombines TRBV19 with TRBJ1-4, with 7 bases fitting TRBD1. Trimming cost V 7 bases and J 14 bases; bases outside gene matches: 7. The length of the CDR3 is 11 residues. The germline CDR1 and CDR2 sequences are LNHDA and SQIVND (reference sequence). The CDR3 DNA follows: TGTGCCAGTATGGAGGGACAGACGCTGTTTTTT. Protein product: CASMEGQTLFF.

The chain uses TRBV4-3 and TRBJ2-7, with D hard to call. Germline CDR1 reads LGHNA; CDR2 reads YSLEER. Trimming shortened V by 1 base and J by 5 bases, and 9 bases separated the two germline ends. The CDR3 has 13 residues. The CDR3 protein is CASSQAWWHEQYF. Written as DNA, the CDR3 is TGCGCCAGCAGCCAAGCTTGGTGGCACGAGCAGTACTTC.

The CDR3 sequence is CASSGRQGSYNEQFF. The CDR3 DNA follows: TGTGCCAGTAGTGGGAGACAGGGTTCCTACAATGAGCAGTTCTTC. This chain connects TRBV19 to TRBJ2-1; 7 nucleotides align to TRBD1. CDR1 and CDR2 from the germline V gene are LNHDA and SQIVND (reference sequence). J gave up 1 base and V 5 bases, and 5 bases lay outside the gene matches. This CDR3 has 15 amino acids.

This clone was seen just once. This sequence joins TRBV5-5 and TRBJ2-7; 13 positions agree with TRBD2. CDR3 length: 16 residues. The V gene's germline CDR1 is SGHKS and CDR2 YYEKEE (reference sequence). The V gene end was trimmed by 5 bases and the J gene end by 2 bases; junction bases not matched to a gene: 7. As DNA, the CDR3 is TGTGCCAGCAGACCCCGACTAGCGGGAGGCACCTACGAGCAGTACTTC. Its protein is CASRPRLAGGTYEQYF.

This clone was seen only once. The rearrangement uses TRBV28 and TRBJ2-3; a weak D match, TRBD2 (6 bases). CDR1 and CDR2 (germline): MDHEN, SYDVKM. This CDR3 has 16 residues. With 5 bases removed from V and 7 bases from J, the gap between germline ends came to 22 bases. The CDR3 DNA sequence: TGTGCCAGCAGTCCAACTAGGTTCGGGAGCTCAAATACGCAGTATTTT. Protein product: CASSPTRFGSSNTQYF.